Included here is one T cell receptor beta chain sequence, with context. This sample is drawn from a study of cytomegalovirus exposure and HLA in healthy donors. With 60 Vbeta and 13 Jbeta primers, the PCR was carried out. The protocol was immunoSEQ multiplex PCR, while the TCRdb copy is restricted to in-frame clones and leaves out a portion. The sample records about 160,000 clones, 84% being singletons. V was clipped by 0 bases and J by 0 bases, with 13 bases between them. The CDR3 is 17 amino acids. The germline gives CDR1 SGHVS, CDR2 FNYEAQ. The V call is TRBV7-6, the J call TRBJ2-3, with a weak D call TRBD1 (5 bases). The receptor was isolated from a man in his fifties in good health and CMV-seropositive. The sample comprised PBMCs. CDR3: CASSLASTGASTDTQYF. As DNA, the CDR3 is TGTGCCAGCAGCTTAGCGAGTACAGGTGCTAGCACAGATACGCAGTATTTT.